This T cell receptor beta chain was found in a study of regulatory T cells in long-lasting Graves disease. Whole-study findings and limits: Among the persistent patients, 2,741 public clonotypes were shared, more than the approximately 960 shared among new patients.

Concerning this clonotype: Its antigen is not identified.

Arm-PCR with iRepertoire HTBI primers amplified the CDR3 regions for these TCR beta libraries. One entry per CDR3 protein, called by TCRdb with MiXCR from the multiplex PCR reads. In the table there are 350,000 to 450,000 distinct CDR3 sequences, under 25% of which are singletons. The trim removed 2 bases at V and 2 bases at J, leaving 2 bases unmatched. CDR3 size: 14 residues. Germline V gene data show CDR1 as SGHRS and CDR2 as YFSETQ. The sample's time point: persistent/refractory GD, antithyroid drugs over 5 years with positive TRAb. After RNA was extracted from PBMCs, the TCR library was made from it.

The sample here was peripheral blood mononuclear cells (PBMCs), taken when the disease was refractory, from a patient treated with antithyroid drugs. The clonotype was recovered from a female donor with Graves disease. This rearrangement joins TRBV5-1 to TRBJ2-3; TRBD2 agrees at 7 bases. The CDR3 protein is CASSFRGDTDTQYF. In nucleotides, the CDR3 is TGCGCCAGCAGCTTCCGGGGGGACACAGATACGCAGTATTTT.